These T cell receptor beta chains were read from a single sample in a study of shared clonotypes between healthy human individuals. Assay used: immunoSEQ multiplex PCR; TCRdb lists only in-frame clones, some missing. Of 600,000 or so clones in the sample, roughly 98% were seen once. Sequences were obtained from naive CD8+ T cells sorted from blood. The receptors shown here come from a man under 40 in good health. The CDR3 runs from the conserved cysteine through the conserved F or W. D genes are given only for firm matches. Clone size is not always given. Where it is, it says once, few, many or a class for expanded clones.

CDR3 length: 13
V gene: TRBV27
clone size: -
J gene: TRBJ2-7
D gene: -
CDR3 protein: CASSTIESYEQYF
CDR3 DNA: TGTGCCAGCAGTACCATAGAGTCCTACGAGCAGTACTTC

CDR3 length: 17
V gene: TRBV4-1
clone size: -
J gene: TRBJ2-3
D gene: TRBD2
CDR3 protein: CASRPGELAESTDTQYF
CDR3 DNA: TGCGCCAGTCGACCAGGGGAACTAGCGGAAAGCACAGATACGCAGTATTTT

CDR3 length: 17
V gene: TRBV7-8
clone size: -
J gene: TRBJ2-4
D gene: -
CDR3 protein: CASSLDGGQRPVNIQYF
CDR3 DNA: TGTGCCAGCAGCCTAGACGGGGGACAGCGGCCGGTAAACATTCAGTACTTC

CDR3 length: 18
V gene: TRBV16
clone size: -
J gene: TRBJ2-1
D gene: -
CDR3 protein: CASSQSSGPFSSYNEQFF
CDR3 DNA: TGTGCCAGCAGCCAATCGAGTGGGCCCTTCAGCTCCTACAATGAGCAGTTCTTC

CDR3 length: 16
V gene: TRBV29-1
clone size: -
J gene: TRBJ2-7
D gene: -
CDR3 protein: CSVGGAHWGQENEQYF
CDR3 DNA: TGCAGCGTTGGAGGGGCACATTGGGGGCAAGAGAACGAGCAGTACTTC

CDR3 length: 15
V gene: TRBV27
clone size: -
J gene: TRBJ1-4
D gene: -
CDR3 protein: CASSPMRQRINELFF
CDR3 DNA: TGTGCCAGCAGTCCAATGAGGCAGCGAATAAATGAACTGTTTTTT

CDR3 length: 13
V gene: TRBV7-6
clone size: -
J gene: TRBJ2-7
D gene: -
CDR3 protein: CASSLALDREQYF
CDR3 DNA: TGTGCCAGCAGCTTAGCGCTCGACAGGGAGCAGTACTTC

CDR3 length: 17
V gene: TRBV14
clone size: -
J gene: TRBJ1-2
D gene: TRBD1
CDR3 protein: CASSQVPIDRVDYGYTF
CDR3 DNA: TGTGCCAGCAGCCAAGTACCGATAGACAGGGTTGACTATGGCTACACCTTC

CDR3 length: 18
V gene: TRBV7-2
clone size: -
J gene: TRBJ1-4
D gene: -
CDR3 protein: CASSLEGSLGSSYEKLFF
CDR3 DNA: TGTGCCAGCAGCTTAGAGGGGTCCCTGGGGTCCTCCTATGAAAAACTGTTTTTT

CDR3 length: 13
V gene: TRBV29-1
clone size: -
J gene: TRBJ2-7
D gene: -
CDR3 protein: CSVVTDPNYEQYF
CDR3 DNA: TGCAGCGTTGTGACTGACCCCAACTACGAGCAGTACTTC

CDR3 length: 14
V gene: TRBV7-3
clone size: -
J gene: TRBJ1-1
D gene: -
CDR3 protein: CASKVDGQNTEAFF
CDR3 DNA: TGTGCCAGTAAAGTCGACGGACAGAACACTGAAGCTTTCTTT

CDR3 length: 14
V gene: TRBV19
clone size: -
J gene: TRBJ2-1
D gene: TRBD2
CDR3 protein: CASSNPGLAVEQFF
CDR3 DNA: TGTGCCAGTAGTAACCCGGGACTAGCAGTTGAGCAGTTCTTC

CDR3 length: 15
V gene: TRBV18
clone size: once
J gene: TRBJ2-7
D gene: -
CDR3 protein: CASSPIRDTIYEQYF
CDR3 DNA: TGTGCCAGCTCTCCGATCCGGGACACAATATACGAGCAGTACTTC

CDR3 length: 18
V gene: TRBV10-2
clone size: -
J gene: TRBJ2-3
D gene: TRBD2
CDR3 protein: CASSEAVKRELFTDTQYF
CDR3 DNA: TGCGCCAGCAGTGAGGCAGTGAAGCGGGAGCTTTTCACAGATACGCAGTATTTT

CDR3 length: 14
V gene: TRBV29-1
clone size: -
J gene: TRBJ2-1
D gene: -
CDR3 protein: CSVAPGLAIDEQFF
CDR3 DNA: TGCAGCGTTGCTCCAGGGTTAGCAATCGATGAGCAGTTCTTC

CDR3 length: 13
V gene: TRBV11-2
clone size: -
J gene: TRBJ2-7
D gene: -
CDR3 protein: CASIQTGVYEQYF
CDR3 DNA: TGTGCCAGCATCCAAACCGGAGTCTACGAGCAGTACTTC

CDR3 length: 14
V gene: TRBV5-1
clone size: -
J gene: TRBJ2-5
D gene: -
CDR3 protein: CASSPKQGGETQYF
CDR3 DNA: TGCGCCAGCAGCCCGAAGCAGGGTGGAGAGACCCAGTACTTC

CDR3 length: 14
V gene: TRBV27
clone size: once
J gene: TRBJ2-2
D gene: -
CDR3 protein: CASSFLPLGGELFF
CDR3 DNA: TGTGCCAGCAGTTTCCTTCCTCTAGGCGGGGAGCTGTTTTTT

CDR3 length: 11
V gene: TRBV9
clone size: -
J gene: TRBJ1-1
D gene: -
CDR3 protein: CASSPIRDTIF
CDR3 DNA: TGTGCCAGCAGCCCGATCCGGGACACAATTTTT

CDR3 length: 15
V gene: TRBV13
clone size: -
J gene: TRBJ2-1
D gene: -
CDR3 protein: CASTLGQGLRNEQFF
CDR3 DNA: TGTGCCAGCACCCTTGGGCAGGGGCTTCGCAATGAGCAGTTCTTC

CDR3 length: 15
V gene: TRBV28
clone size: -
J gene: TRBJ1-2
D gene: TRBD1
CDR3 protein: CASSSTGAANYGYTF
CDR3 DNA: TGTGCCAGCAGTTCAACAGGGGCAGCTAACTATGGCTACACCTTC

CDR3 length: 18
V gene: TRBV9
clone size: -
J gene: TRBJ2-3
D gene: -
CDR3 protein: CASSYQPGAPESPDTQYF
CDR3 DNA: TGTGCCAGCAGCTACCAACCCGGAGCTCCTGAAAGCCCAGATACGCAGTATTTT

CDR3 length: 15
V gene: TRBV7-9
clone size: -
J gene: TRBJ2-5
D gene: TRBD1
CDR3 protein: CASSQWDSLEETQYF
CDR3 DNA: TGTGCCAGCAGCCAATGGGACAGTCTGGAGGAGACCCAGTACTTC

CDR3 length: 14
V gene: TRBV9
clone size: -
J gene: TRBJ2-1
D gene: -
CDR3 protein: CASSAPNRVNEQFF
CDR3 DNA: TGTGCCAGCAGCGCCCCGAACAGGGTGAATGAGCAGTTCTTC

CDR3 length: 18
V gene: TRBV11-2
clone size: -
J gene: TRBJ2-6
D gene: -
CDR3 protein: CASSHHRAGGGRANVLTF
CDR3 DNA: TGTGCCAGCAGCCACCACCGGGCAGGCGGTGGGAGGGCCAACGTCCTGACTTTC

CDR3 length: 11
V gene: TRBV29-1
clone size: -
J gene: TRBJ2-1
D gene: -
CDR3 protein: CSVEGRNEQFF
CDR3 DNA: TGCAGCGTTGAAGGGAGGAATGAGCAGTTCTTC

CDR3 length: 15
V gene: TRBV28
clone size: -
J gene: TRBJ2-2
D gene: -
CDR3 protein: CASSGTRGNTGELFF
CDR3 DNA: TGTGCCAGCAGTGGGACGCGGGGAAACACCGGGGAGCTGTTTTTT

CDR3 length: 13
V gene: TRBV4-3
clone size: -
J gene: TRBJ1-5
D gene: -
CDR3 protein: CASSQDIGKPQHF
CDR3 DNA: TGCGCCAGCAGCCAAGACATAGGGAAGCCCCAGCATTTT

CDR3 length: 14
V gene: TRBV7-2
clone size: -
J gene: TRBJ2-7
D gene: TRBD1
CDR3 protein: CASWPGTGTYEQYF
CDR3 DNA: TGTGCCAGCTGGCCCGGGACAGGGACCTACGAGCAGTACTTC

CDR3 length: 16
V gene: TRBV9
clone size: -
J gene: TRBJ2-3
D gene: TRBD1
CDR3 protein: CASSVAGTGGTDTQYF
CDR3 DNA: TGTGCCAGCAGCGTAGCCGGGACAGGGGGCACAGATACGCAGTATTTT

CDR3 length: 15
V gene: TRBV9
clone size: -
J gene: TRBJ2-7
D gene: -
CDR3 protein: CASSVEGGLNYEQYF
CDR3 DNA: TGTGCCAGCAGCGTTGAAGGGGGACTAAACTACGAGCAGTACTTC

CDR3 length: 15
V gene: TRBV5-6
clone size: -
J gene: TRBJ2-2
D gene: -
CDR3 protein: CASSTGLGNTGELFF
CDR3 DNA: TGTGCCAGCAGCACGGGCCTCGGGAACACCGGGGAGCTGTTTTTT

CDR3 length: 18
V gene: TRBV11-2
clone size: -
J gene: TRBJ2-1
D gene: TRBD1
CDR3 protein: CASSTYRDRALSYNEQFF
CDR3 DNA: TGTGCCAGCAGCACATACCGGGACAGGGCTCTCTCCTACAATGAGCAGTTCTTC